This T cell receptor (beta chain) was obtained from a study of CD8+ T cells in alopecia areata. Lesional scalp tissue (obtained by punch biopsy) and peripheral blood were collected from alopecia areata patients. Sorting from PBMCs produced CD4+ and CD8+ T cells. Notes on the study in general: Higher clonality than in normal scalp was seen in lesional scalp, especially alopecia totalis/universalis.

Germline CDR1 and CDR2: SQVTM and ANQGSEA. This CDR3 is 12 amino acids long. The ends were cut back, 2 bases at V and 5 bases at J, with 9 bases in the middle. With respect to this clone: The antigen is not known.

Isolated RNA was reverse transcribed into cDNA used as the sequencing template. Assay used: immunoSEQ multiplex PCR; TCRdb lists only in-frame clones, some missing. Here the sample spans about 250,000 clones, about 68% being singletons. The rearrangement joins TRBV29-1 to TRBJ1-1, with no clear D. This TCR was recovered from a human donor with alopecia areata. Sequenced here: CD4+ T cells sorted from blood, sampled at week 0. DNA for the CDR3: TGCAGCGTTGAACCCCTGGGAACTGAAGCTTTCTTT. It specifies CSVEPLGTEAFF.